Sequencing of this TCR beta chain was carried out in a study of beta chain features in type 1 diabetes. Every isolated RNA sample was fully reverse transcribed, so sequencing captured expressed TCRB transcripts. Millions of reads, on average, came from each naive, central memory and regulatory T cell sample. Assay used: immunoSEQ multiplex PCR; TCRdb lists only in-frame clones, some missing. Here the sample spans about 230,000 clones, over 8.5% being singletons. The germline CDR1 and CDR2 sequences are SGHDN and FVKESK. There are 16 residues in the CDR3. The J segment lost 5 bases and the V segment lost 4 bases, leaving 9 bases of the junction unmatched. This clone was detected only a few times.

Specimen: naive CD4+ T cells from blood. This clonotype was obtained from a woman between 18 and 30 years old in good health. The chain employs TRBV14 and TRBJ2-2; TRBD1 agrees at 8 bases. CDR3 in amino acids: CASSLRPGGSTGELFF. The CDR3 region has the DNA TGTGCCAGCAGCCTCCGTCCAGGGGGCTCGACCGGGGAGCTGTTTTTT. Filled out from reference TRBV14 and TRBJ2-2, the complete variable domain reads EAGVTQFPSHSVIEKGQTVTLRCDPISGHDNLYWYRRVMGKEIKFLLHFVKESKQDESGMPNNRFLAERTGGTYSTLKVQPAELEDSGVYFCASSLRPGGSTGELFFGEGSRLTVL.